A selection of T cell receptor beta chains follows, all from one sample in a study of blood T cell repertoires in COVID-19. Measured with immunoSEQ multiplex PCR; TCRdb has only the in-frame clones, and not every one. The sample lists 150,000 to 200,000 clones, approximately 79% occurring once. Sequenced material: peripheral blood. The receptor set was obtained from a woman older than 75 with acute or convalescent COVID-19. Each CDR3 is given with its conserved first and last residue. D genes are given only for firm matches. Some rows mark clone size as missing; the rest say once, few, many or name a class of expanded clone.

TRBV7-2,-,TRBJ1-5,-,CASSPGVQPQHF,TGTGCCAGCAGCCCAGGCGTTCAGCCCCAGCATTTT
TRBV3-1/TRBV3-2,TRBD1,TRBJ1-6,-,CASSQLRGRMYNSPLHF,TGTGCCAGCAGCCAACTGAGGGGGCGCATGTATAATTCACCCCTCCACTTT
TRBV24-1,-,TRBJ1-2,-,CATSDLDRPYGYTF,TGTGCCACCAGTGATTTGGACAGACCCTATGGCTACACCTTC
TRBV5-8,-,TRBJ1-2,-,CASSLVRSEAGYTF,TGTGCCAGCAGCTTGGTTCGGTCTGAGGCTGGCTACACCTTC
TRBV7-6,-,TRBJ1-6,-,CASSLGVRQGNSPLHF,TGTGCCAGCAGCTTAGGCGTCCGGCAGGGGAATTCACCCCTCCACTTT
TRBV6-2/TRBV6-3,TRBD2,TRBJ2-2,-,CASSPRGAGGPGELFF,TGTGCCAGCAGCCCAAGAGGGGCGGGAGGGCCCGGGGAGCTGTTTTTT
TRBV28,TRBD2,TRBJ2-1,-,CASSLGGSTDNEQFF,TGTGCCAGCAGTTTAGGCGGGAGTACCGACAATGAGCAGTTCTTC
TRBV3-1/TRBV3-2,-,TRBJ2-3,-,CASSQGSSSDTQYF,TGTGCCAGCAGCCAGGGTTCTAGTTCAGATACGCAGTATTTT
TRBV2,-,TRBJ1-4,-,CASSKTATNEKLFF,TGTGCCAGCAGTAAGACAGCAACTAATGAAAAACTGTTTTTT
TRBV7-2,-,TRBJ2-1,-,CASTQQVVSSYNEQFF,TGTGCCAGCACCCAACAGGTGGTTAGCTCCTACAATGAGCAGTTCTTC
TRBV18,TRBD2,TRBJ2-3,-,CASSPRLAGSTDTQYF,TGTGCCAGCTCACCAAGACTAGCGGGGTCCACAGATACGCAGTATTTT
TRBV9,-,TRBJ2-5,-,CASSVTGAGPQETQYF,TGTGCCAGCAGCGTGACAGGCGCCGGGCCTCAAGAGACCCAGTACTTC
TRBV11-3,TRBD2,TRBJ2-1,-,CASSLGGTRSYEQFF,TGTGCCAGCAGCTTAGGCGGGACTAGATCCTATGAGCAGTTCTTC
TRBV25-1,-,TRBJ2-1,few,CASSDPRTGEDEQFF,TGTGCCAGCAGTGACCCCCGTACAGGGGAGGATGAGCAGTTCTTC
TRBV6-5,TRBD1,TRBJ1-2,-,CASSRTGGEGYGYTF,TGTGCCAGCAGTAGAACAGGGGGCGAAGGGTATGGCTACACCTTC